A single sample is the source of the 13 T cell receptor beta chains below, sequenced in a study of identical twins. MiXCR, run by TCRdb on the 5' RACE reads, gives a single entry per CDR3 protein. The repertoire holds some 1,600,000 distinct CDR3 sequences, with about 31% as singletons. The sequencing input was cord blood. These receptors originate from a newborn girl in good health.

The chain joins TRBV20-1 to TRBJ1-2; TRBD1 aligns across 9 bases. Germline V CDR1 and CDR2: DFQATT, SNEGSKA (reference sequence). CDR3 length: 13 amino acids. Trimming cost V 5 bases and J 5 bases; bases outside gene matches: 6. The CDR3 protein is CSAQRDRVYGYTF. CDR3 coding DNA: TGCAGTGCTCAGAGGGACAGGGTATATGGCTACACCTTC.

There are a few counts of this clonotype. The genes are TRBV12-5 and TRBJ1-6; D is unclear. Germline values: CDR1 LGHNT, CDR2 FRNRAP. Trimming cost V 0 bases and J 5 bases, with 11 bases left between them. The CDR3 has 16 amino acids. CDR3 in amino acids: CASGLVRTDDNSPLHF. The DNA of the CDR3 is TGTGCTAGTGGTTTGGTACGGACGGATGATAATTCACCCCTCCACTTT.

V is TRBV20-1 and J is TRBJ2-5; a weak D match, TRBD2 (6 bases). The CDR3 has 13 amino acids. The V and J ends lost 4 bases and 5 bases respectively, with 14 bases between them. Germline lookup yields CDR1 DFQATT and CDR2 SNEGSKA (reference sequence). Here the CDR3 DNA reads TGCAGTGCTATTAACACCCGGGAGGAGACCCAGTACTTC. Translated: CSAINTREETQYF.

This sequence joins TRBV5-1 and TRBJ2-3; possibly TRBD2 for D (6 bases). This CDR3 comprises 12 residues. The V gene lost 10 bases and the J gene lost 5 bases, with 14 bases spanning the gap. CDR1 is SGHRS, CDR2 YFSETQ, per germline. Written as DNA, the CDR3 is TGCGCCTCACGGAGGGAAGGAGATACGCAGTATTTT. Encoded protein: CASRREGDTQYF.

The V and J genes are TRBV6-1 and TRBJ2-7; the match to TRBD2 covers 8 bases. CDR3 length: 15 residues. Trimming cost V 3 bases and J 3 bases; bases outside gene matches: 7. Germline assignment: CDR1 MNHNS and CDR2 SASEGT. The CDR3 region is CASSDRAGGVYEQYF. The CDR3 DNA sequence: TGTGCCAGCAGTGATCGGGCGGGAGGAGTCTACGAGCAGTACTTC.

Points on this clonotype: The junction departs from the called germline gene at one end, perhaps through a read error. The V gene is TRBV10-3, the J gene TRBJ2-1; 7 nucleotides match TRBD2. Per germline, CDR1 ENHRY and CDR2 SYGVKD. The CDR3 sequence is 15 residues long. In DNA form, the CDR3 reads TGTGCCATCAGCTTGGGACTAATCTCCTACAATGGGCAGTTCTTC. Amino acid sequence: CAISLGLISYNGQFF.

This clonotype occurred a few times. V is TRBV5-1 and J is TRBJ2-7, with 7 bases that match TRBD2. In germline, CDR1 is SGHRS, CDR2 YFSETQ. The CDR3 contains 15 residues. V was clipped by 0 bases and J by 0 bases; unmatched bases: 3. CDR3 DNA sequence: TGCGCCAGCAGCTTGGCGACTAGCTTCTCCTACGAGCAGTACTTC. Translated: CASSLATSFSYEQYF.

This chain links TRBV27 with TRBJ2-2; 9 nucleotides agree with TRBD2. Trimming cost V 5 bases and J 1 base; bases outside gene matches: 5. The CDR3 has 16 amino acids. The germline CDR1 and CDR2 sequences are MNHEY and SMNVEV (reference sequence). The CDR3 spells CASSTTSGLNTGELFF. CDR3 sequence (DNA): TGTGCCAGCAGTACCACTAGCGGGTTGAACACCGGGGAGCTGTTTTTT.

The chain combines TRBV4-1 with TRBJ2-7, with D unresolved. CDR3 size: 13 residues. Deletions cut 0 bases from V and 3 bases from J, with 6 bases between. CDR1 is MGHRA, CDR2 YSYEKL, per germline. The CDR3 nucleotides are TGCGCCAGCAGCCAAGAAACATACTACGAGCAGTACTTC. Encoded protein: CASSQETYYEQYF.

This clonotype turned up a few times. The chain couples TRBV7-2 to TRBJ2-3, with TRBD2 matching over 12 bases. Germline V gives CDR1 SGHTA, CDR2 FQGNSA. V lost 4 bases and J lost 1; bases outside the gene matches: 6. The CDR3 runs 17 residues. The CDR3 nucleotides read TGTGCCAGCAGCTCCCGGAGGACTAGCGGGGGCACAGATACGCAGTATTTT. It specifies CASSSRRTSGGTDTQYF.

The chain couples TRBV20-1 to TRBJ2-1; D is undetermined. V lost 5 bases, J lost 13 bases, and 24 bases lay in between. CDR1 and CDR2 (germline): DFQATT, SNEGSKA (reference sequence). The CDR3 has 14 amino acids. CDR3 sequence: CSAQVRAAGWSQFF. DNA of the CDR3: TGCAGTGCTCAAGTCCGGGCCGCCGGTTGGAGTCAGTTCTTC.

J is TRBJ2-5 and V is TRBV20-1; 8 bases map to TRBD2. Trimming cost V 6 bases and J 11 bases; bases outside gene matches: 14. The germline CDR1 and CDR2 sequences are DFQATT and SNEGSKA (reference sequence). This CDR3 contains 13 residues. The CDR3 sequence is CSASGSNGNEQYF. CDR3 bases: TGCAGTGCCAGCGGGAGCAACGGCAATGAGCAGTACTTC.

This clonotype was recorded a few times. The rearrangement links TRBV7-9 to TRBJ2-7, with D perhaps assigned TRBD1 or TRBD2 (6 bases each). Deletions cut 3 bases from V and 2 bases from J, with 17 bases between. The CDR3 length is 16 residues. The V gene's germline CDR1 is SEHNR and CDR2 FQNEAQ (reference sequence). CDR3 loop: CASSLGGGTPAYEQYF. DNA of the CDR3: TGTGCCAGCAGCTTGGGAGGTGGGACACCTGCCTACGAGCAGTACTTC.